This T cell receptor (beta chain) appears in the sequencing data of a study of shared clonotypes between healthy human individuals. In the naive CD8 group, cells lacked CD45RO and were positively selected for CCR7, so terminally differentiated effector memory CD45RA+ cells were left out. From germline, CDR1 is SQVTM and CDR2 ANQGSEA. Trimming cost V 4 bases and J 4 bases, with 16 bases left between them. The CDR3 extends over 14 amino acids. Using immunoSEQ multiplex PCR, the repertoire was profiled, and TCRdb retains in-frame clones only, with some absent. The sample lists 760,000 or so clones, about 96% seen once, with less than 0.25% in the top ten.

Material for sequencing was naive CD8+ T cells sorted from blood. This chain connects TRBV29-1 to TRBJ1-2; a possible D gene is TRBD1 (6 bases). The clonotype comes from a man aged 25 to 40 in good health. CDR3 sequence reads: CSVAKEIRGYGYTF. CDR3 DNA sequence: TGCAGCGTTGCGAAAGAAATCAGGGGCTATGGCTACACCTTC.